The clone carrying this T cell receptor (beta chain) was detected only a few times. These data come from a study of blood T cell repertoires in COVID-19. The overall study: The United States, Italy and Spain supplied acute and convalescent COVID-19 samples. Sources were T cells, B-cell-depleted T cells, or PBMCs; the material itself was cDNA or gDNA.

Using immunoSEQ multiplex PCR, the repertoire was profiled, and TCRdb retains in-frame clones only, with some absent. The sample yields more than 65,000 clones, around 80% seen once. Trimming took 5 bases from V and 4 from J; bases not matched to a gene: 9. The length of the CDR3 is 15 residues. Germline V CDR1 and CDR2: KGHSH, LQKENI. The clonotype was recovered from a man in his sixties with active or convalescent COVID-19. The chain employs TRBV18 and TRBJ1-2; 8 bases match TRBD1. Specimen: peripheral blood. In DNA form, the CDR3 reads TGTGCCAGCTCAGAAACGACAGGGGCCTTCTATGGCTACACCTTC. It codes for CASSETTGAFYGYTF.